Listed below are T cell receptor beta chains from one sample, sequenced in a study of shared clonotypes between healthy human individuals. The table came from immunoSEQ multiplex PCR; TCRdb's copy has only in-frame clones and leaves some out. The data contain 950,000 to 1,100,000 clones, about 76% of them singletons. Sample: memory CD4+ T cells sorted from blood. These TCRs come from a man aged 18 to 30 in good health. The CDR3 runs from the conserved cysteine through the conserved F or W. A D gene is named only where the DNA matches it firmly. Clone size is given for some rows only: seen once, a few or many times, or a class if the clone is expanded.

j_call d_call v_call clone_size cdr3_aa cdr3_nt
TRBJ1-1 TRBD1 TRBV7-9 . CASSLQGLVNTEAFF TGTGCCAGCAGCCTACAGGGGCTTGTGAACACTGAAGCTTTCTTT
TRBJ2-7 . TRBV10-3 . CAISESNGGAGEQYF TGTGCCATCAGTGAGTCTAACGGAGGGGCCGGCGAGCAGTACTTC
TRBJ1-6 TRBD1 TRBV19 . CASMSQGTNSPLHF TGTGCCAGTATGTCACAGGGGACCAATTCACCCCTCCACTTT
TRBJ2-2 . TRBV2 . CASTMELNTGELFF TGTGCCAGCACCATGGAACTGAACACCGGGGAGCTGTTTTTT
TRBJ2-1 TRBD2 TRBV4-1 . CASSQGPGLAVNNEQFF TGCGCCAGCAGCCAAGGCCCTGGGCTAGCGGTTAACAATGAGCAGTTCTTC
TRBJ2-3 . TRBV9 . CASDGGQTSTDTQYF TGTGCCAGCGACGGGGGTCAAACTAGCACAGATACGCAGTATTTT
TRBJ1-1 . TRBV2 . CASRGDTKNTEAFF TGTGCCAGCAGGGGGGACACTAAGAACACTGAAGCTTTCTTT
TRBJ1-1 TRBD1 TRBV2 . CASRTGRAPDTEAFF TGTGCCAGCCGGACAGGGAGGGCTCCGGACACTGAAGCTTTCTTT
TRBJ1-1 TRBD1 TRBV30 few CAWSYLMGQLNTEAFF TGTGCCTGGAGTTACCTGATGGGACAGCTGAACACTGAAGCTTTCTTT
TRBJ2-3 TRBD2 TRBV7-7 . CASSRGLAGTDTQYF TGTGCTAGCAGCCGAGGACTAGCCGGTACAGATACGCAGTATTTT
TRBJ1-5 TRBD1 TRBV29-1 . CSGAQGANQPQHF TGCAGCGGAGCACAGGGGGCTAATCAGCCCCAGCATTTT
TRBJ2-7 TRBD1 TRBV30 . CAWSGPGQGSYEQYF TGTGCCTGGTCGGGACCGGGACAGGGTTCCTACGAGCAGTACTTC
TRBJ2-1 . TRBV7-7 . CASSESPGVYNEQFF TGTGCTAGCAGCGAATCTCCAGGGGTCTACAATGAGCAGTTCTTC
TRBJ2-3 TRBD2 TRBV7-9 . CASSQHGTTGTDTQYF TGTGCCAGCAGCCAGCATGGGACTACCGGCACAGATACGCAGTATTTT
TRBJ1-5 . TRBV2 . CASRAGTGGNQPQHF TGTGCCAGTAGGGCCGGGACTGGGGGCAATCAGCCCCAGCATTTT
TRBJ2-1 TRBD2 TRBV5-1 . CASSLDSGGHNEQFF TGCGCCAGCAGCTTGGATAGCGGGGGACACAATGAGCAGTTCTTC
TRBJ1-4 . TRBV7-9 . CASGRDNFNEKLFF TGTGCCAGCGGTAGGGACAACTTTAATGAAAAACTGTTTTTT
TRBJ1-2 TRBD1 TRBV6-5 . CASTPGGQGSYGYTF TGTGCCAGCACCCCCGGAGGACAGGGGTCGTATGGCTACACCTTC
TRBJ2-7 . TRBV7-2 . CASSLTGSPPYEQYF TGTGCCAGCAGCTTAACCGGGAGCCCCCCCTACGAGCAGTACTTC
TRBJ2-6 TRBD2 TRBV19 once CASSRRRLAGGSGANVLTF TGTGCCAGTAGTCGCCGACGACTAGCGGGAGGGTCTGGGGCCAACGTCCTGACTTTC
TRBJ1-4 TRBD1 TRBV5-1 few CASSFTGEIFEKLFF TGCGCCAGCAGCTTCACAGGGGAAATATTTGAAAAACTGTTTTTT
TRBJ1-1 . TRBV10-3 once CAITTGGDKTEAFF TGTGCCATCACTACGGGGGGGGATAAGACTGAAGCTTTCTTT
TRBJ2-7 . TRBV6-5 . CASSYSRGRTEQYF TGTGCCAGCAGTTACTCGAGGGGTAGGACTGAGCAGTACTTC
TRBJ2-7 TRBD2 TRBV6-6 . CASRRGSTYEQYF TGTGCCAGCAGGCGGGGGAGTACCTACGAGCAGTACTTC
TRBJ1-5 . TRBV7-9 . CASSLGWGSSNQPQHF TGTGCCAGCAGCTTAGGTTGGGGTTCTAGCAATCAGCCCCAGCATTTT
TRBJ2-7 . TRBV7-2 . CASSLGGSIPYEQYF TGTGCCAGCAGCTTAGGGGGGAGTATTCCCTACGAGCAGTACTTC
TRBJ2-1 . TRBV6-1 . CASPTQGSSYNEQFF TGTGCCAGTCCGACGCAGGGGAGCTCCTACAATGAGCAGTTCTTC
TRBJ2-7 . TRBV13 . CASSTREGEAYEQYF TGTGCCAGCAGCACTCGAGAGGGAGAAGCCTACGAGCAGTACTTC
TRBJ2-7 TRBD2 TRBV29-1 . CSVLVGRGFSYEQYF TGCAGCGTCCTCGTCGGGAGGGGATTCTCCTACGAGCAGTACTTC
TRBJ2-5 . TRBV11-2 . CASSLGSQETQYF TGTGCCAGCAGCTTAGGTAGCCAAGAGACCCAGTACTTC
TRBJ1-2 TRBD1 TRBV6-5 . CASRAGGDVLKGYTF TGTGCCAGCAGGGCAGGGGGCGATGTATTGAAGGGCTACACCTTC
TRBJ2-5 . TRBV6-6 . CASSPRETQYF TGTGCCAGCAGCCCACGGGAGACCCAGTACTTC
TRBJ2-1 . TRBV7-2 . CASSLAVLVKHNEQFF TGTGCCAGCAGCTTAGCGGTACTAGTGAAGCACAATGAGCAGTTCTTC
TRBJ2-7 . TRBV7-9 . CASSLGHPLINEQYF TGTGCCAGCAGCTTAGGACACCCCCTGATCAACGAGCAGTACTTC
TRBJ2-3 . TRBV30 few CAWKEWRKTDTQYF TGTGCCTGGAAAGAATGGAGGAAGACAGATACGCAGTATTTT
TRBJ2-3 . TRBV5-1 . CASSLVSRDVDTQYF TGCGCCAGCAGCTTGGTCTCTCGGGACGTCGATACGCAGTATTTT
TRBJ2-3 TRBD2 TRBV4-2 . CASSPTSGGGTDTQYF TGTGCCAGCAGTCCGACTAGCGGGGGGGGCACAGATACGCAGTATTTT
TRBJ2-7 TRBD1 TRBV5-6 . CASSVSGTAAYEQYF TGTGCCAGCAGCGTATCCGGGACAGCCGCCTACGAGCAGTACTTC